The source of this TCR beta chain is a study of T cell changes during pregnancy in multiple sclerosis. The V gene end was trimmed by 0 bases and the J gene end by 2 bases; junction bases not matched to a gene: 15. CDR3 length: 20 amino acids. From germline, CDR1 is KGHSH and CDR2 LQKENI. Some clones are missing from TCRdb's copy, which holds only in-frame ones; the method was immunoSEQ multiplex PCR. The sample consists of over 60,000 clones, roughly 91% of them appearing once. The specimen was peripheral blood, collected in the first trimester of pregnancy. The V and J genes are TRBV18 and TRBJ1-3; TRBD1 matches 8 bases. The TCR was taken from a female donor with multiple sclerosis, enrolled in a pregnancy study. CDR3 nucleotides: TGTGCCAGCTCACCACCCAGGACAGGGAGATGGAACAAGCCTGGAAACACCATATATTTT. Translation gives CASSPPRTGRWNKPGNTIYF.